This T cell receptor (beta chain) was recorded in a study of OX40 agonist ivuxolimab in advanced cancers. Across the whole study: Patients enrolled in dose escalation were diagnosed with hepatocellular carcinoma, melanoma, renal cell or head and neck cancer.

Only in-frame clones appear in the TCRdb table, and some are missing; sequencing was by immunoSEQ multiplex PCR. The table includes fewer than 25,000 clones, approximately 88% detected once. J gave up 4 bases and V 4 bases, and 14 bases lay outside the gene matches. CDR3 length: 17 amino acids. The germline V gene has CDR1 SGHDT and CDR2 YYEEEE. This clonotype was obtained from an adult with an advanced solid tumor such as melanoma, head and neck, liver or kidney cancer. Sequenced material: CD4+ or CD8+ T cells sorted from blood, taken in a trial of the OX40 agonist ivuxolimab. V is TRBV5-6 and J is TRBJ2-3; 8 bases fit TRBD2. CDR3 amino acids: CASSPSGTSTLADTQYF. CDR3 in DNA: TGTGCCAGCAGCCCCTCCGGGACTAGTACATTAGCAGATACGCAGTATTTT.